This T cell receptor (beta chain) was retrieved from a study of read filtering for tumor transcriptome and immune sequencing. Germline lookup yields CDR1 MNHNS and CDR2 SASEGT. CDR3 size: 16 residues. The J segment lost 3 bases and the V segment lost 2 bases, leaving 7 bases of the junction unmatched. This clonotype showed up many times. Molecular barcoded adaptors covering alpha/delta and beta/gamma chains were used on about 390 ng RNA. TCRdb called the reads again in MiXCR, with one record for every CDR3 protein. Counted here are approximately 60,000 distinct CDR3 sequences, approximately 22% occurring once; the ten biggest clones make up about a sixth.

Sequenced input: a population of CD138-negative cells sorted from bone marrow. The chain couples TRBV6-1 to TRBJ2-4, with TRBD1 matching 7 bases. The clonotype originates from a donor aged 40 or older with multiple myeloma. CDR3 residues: CASSELQGIGKNIQYF. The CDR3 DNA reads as TGTGCCAGCAGTGAACTACAGGGGATCGGCAAAAACATTCAGTACTTC.